This TCR beta chain is from a study of blood T cell repertoires in COVID-19. Whole-study context: From the United States, Italy and Spain came samples of acute and convalescent COVID-19.

Per the authors' pipeline: How many nucleated cells were present was estimated from reference gene primer amplification. Only in-frame clones appear in the TCRdb table, and some are missing; sequencing was by immunoSEQ multiplex PCR. The V and J calls and clone size were taken over from that table, and D and trimming were inferred from the DNA. The data contain roughly 400,000 clones, roughly 90% of them singletons. This clone turned up a few times. Participants, roughly 18 to 100 years old, spanned under 30 US areas. In assigning cohorts, the study relied on participant-reported clinical history. This clonotype was sampled from a woman aged 25 to 39 who had recovered from COVID-19. The sequencing input was PBMCs or T cells enriched from blood (not recorded which).

This CDR3 reads CASSPNTKLSSGPLGEQYF. CDR3 sequence (DNA): TGTGCCAGCAGCCCGAACACCAAGCTGAGCAGCGGGCCTTTGGGCGAGCAGTACTTC. This sequence joins TRBV7-8 and TRBJ2-7; a weak D match, TRBD2 (6 bases). V lost 5 bases to trimming and J lost 6 bases, with 32 bases between them. Germline CDR1 reads SGHVS; CDR2 reads FQNEAQ. This CDR3 region has 19 residues.